This T cell receptor beta chain was sequenced in a study of T-cell memory formation after mild COVID-19. This clonotype was detected a few times. Antigen specificity is unknown. V shed 6 bases and J shed 3 bases, with 11 bases lying between them. The CDR3 runs to 13 residues. Germline CDR1 SGHTA, CDR2 FQGNSA. Each CDR3 protein gets one entry after TCRdb re-called the 5' RACE reads with MiXCR. This repertoire shows 50,000 to 70,000 distinct CDR3 sequences, 10% to 15% found once; its top ten account for about 22%. Findings and caveats of the study: CD4+ contracting clones lay mainly in CM and EM, CD8+ ones in EMRA.

The TCR was taken from a man aged 18 to 29 who had mild COVID-19 (a few samples of this study predate the infection). Cell type and time point are not known. This chain uses TRBV7-2 with TRBJ2-5; a weak D match, TRBD1 (5 bases). Source material: PBMCs or a T cell subset sorted from them (not recorded which). Here the CDR3 reads CASSPQGEETQYF. DNA of the CDR3: TGTGCCAGCAGTCCTCAGGGTGAAGAGACCCAGTACTTC. The complete variable domain, with remaining parts taken from reference TRBV7-2 and TRBJ2-5, reads GAGVSQSPSNKVTEKGKDVELRCDPISGHTALYWYRQSLGQGLEFLIYFQGNSAPDKSGLPSDRFSAERTGGSVSTLTIQRTQQEDSAVYLCASSPQGEETQYFGPGTRLLVL.